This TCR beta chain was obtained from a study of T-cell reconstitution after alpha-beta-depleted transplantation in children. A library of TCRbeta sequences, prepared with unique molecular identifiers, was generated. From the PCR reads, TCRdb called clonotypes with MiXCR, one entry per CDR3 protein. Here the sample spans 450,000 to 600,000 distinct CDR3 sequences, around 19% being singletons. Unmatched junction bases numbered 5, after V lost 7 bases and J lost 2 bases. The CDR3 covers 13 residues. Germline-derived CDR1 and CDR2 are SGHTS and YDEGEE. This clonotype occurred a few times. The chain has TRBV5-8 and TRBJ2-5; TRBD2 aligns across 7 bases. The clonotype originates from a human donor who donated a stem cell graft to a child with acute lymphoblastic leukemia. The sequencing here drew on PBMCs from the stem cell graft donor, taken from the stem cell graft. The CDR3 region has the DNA TGTGCCAGCCCCCGAGCGGGACAAGAGACCCAGTACTTC. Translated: CASPRAGQETQYF. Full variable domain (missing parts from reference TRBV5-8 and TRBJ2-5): EAGVTQSPTHLIKTRGQQATLRCSPISGHTSVYWYQQALGLGLQFLLWYDEGEERNRGNFPPRFSGRQFPNYSSELNVNALELEDSALYLCASPRAGQETQYFGPGTRLLVL.